This T cell receptor (beta chain) was sequenced in a study of blood T cell repertoires in COVID-19. Assay used: immunoSEQ multiplex PCR; TCRdb lists only in-frame clones, some missing. The sample has about 90,000 clones; around three quarters are singletons. V dropped 2 bases and J dropped 3 bases, with 4 bases sitting between them. CDR1 is ENHRY, CDR2 SYGVKD, per germline. The CDR3 extends over 12 amino acids. This clone has just a few counts. The chain couples TRBV10-3 to TRBJ1-1, with D unresolved. The source of this sequence is a woman in her 70s with acute or convalescent COVID-19. The specimen sequenced was peripheral blood. In nucleotides, the CDR3 is TGTGCCATCAGTGAGACAGACACTGAAGCTTTCTTT. It is translated as CAISETDTEAFF.